A selection of T cell receptor beta chains follows, all from one sample in a study of regulatory T cells in long-lasting Graves disease. TCRdb processed the multiplex PCR reads anew with MiXCR; each CDR3 protein has one entry. The sample lists around 330,000 distinct CDR3 sequences, over 15% occurring once. The sample here was peripheral blood mononuclear cells (PBMCs), taken at new diagnosis, from a patient treated with antithyroid drugs. The receptors here all came from a female donor with Graves disease. The CDR3 runs from the conserved cysteine through the conserved F or W. A D gene is named only where the DNA matches it firmly. Clone size is stated in some rows and not others, as once, few, many or a class when expanded.

J	V	size	D	CDR3	DNA
TRBJ1-2	TRBV18	many	-	CASSPNQGLGGYTF	TGTGCCAGCTCACCGAACCAGGGTCTGGGGGGCTACACCTTC
TRBJ2-2	TRBV9	-	-	CASGNQQGLNIGELFF	TGTGCCAGTGGCAACCAACAGGGTTTGAACATCGGGGAGCTGTTTTTT
TRBJ1-1	TRBV2	many	-	CASSEAVPQF	TGTGCCAGCAGTGAAGCCGTCCCCCAATTT
TRBJ2-7	TRBV7-7	many	-	CASSLSQGAFYEQYF	TGTGCTAGCAGCTTGAGTCAAGGGGCTTTCTACGAGCAGTACTTC
TRBJ2-3	TRBV28	many	TRBD2	CASTLGLPGGTQYF	TGTGCCAGCACTTTAGGACTCCCGGGGGGTACGCAGTATTTT
TRBJ1-5	TRBV19	many	-	CASSIGGSHQPQHF	TGTGCCAGTAGTATAGGAGGGTCTCATCAGCCCCAGCATTTT
TRBJ2-3	TRBV9	many	-	CASSEFPDTQYF	TGTGCCAGCAGCGAGTTCCCGGATACGCAGTATTTT
TRBJ2-1	TRBV2	few	TRBD1	CASRGGQGAVGGWGEQFF	TGTGCCAGCCGCGGCGGACAGGGGGCGGTAGGTGGCTGGGGGGAGCAGTTCTTC
TRBJ2-7	TRBV7-2	-	TRBD2	CASSSRGSSYEQYF	TGTGCCAGCAGCTCGCGGGGGAGCTCCTACGAGCAGTACTTC
TRBJ1-1	TRBV29-1	many	-	CSVAGAGNTEAFF	TGCAGCGTTGCTGGGGCAGGGAACACTGAAGCTTTCTTT
TRBJ1-2	TRBV20-1	-	TRBD1	CSARGGGTGLGYTF	TGCAGTGCTAGAGGAGGGGGGACAGGGCTTGGCTACACCTTC
TRBJ2-3	TRBV28	many	TRBD2	CASSSSGVSTDTQYF	TGTGCCAGCAGTTCTAGCGGGGTTAGCACAGATACGCAGTATTTT
TRBJ1-2	TRBV12-3/TRBV12-4	many	-	CASSPEGANYGYTF	TGTGCCAGCAGTCCGGAAGGGGCTAACTATGGCTACACCTTC
TRBJ2-7	TRBV6-1	many	TRBD1	CASSRGTGPLYEQYF	TGTGCCAGCAGTCGTGGGACAGGGCCTCTCTACGAGCAGTACTTC
TRBJ1-5	TRBV27	-	TRBD1	CASGGQGVKQPQHF	TGTGCCAGCGGCGGACAGGGCGTCAAGCAGCCCCAGCATTTT
TRBJ1-4	TRBV5-8	many	-	CASSQGDIGNEKLFF	TGTGCCAGCAGTCAAGGGGACATCGGTAATGAAAAACTGTTTTTT
TRBJ1-1	TRBV6-1	many	-	CASRRDLNTEAFF	TGTGCCAGCAGACGGGACCTGAACACTGAAGCTTTCTTT
TRBJ1-3	TRBV29-1	few	TRBD1	CSVGTGSGNTIYF	TGCAGCGTCGGGACAGGGTCGGGAAACACCATATATTTT
TRBJ1-2	TRBV28	many	-	CASSLPMGWVSYTF	TGTGCCAGCAGTTTACCGATGGGTTGGGTCAGCTACACCTTC
TRBJ2-2	TRBV7-2	many	TRBD1	CASSMRTGDTGELFF	TGTGCCAGCAGCATGAGGACAGGGGACACCGGGGAGCTGTTTTTT
TRBJ2-7	TRBV3-1	many	-	CASSPDPPLGYEQYF	TGTGCCAGCAGCCCCGACCCGCCTTTAGGCTACGAGCAGTACTTC
TRBJ2-1	TRBV6-2/TRBV6-3	many	-	CASSFQWSDEQFF	TGTGCCAGCAGTTTCCAATGGAGCGATGAGCAGTTCTTC
TRBJ1-3	TRBV29-1	-	TRBD1	CSVRDSGNTIYF	TGCAGCGTGCGGGACAGTGGAAACACCATATATTTT
TRBJ1-4	TRBV6-2/TRBV6-3	-	-	CASSYSTATNEKLFF	TGTGCCAGCAGTTACTCAACAGCAACTAATGAAAAACTGTTTTTT
TRBJ2-1	TRBV20-1	-	TRBD2	CSAKAGVGEQFF	TGCAGTGCTAAAGCGGGAGTGGGTGAGCAGTTCTTC
TRBJ2-3	TRBV12-3/TRBV12-4	many	-	CASSLSPDTQYF	TGTGCCAGCAGTTTGTCCCCAGATACGCAGTATTTT
TRBJ1-1	TRBV27	many	-	CASSPKTDRRGGEAFF	TGTGCCAGCAGTCCCAAAACGGACCGGAGAGGGGGTGAAGCTTTCTTT
TRBJ2-2	TRBV11-1	many	-	CASEGSTGELFF	TGTGCCAGCGAGGGATCAACCGGGGAGCTGTTTTTT
TRBJ2-1	TRBV12-5	many	-	CASGHHDRAFSEQFF	TGTGCTAGTGGTCACCATGACCGAGCATTTAGCGAGCAGTTCTTC
TRBJ2-1	TRBV19	many	TRBD2	CASSILSGRSDEQFF	TGTGCCAGTAGTATCCTTAGCGGGAGATCGGATGAGCAGTTCTTC
TRBJ1-2	TRBV13	-	TRBD1	CASSFSGTESILYGYTF	TGTGCCAGCAGCTTTTCCGGGACAGAGAGTATCCTCTATGGCTACACCTTC
TRBJ1-1	TRBV28	many	-	CASASEFDTEAFF	TGTGCCAGTGCATCGGAGTTTGACACTGAAGCTTTCTTT
TRBJ1-1	TRBV5-1	many	-	CASSKPGQGPRNTEAFF	TGCGCCAGCAGTAAACCGGGACAAGGCCCGAGGAACACTGAAGCTTTCTTT
TRBJ1-1	TRBV30	many	-	CAWARTLNTEAFF	TGTGCCTGGGCTCGGACACTCAACACTGAAGCTTTCTTT
TRBJ1-5	TRBV7-2	many	-	CASSPSPGGRQPQHF	TGTGCCAGCAGCCCCTCTCCGGGGGGCAGGCAGCCCCAGCATTTT
TRBJ1-4	TRBV19	many	TRBD1	CASSVRQGEKLFF	TGTGCCAGTAGTGTGAGACAGGGGGAAAAACTGTTTTTT
TRBJ2-7	TRBV28	many	-	CASGGDAGVDEQYF	TGTGCCAGCGGAGGGGACGCAGGAGTAGACGAGCAGTACTTC
TRBJ2-5	TRBV11-2	many	-	CASSSLRIETQYF	TGTGCCAGCAGCTCTTTACGGATAGAGACCCAGTACTTC
TRBJ2-1	TRBV18	many	TRBD2	CASSAGTSGPRYNEQFF	TGTGCCAGCTCAGCCGGGACTAGCGGGCCGAGGTACAATGAGCAGTTCTTC
TRBJ2-5	TRBV5-5	many	-	CASSPGLKETQYF	TGTGCCAGCAGCCCGGGACTCAAAGAGACCCAGTACTTC
TRBJ1-2	TRBV2	many	-	CASSRSGTPEYGYTF	TGTGCCAGCAGTCGTTCCGGGACTCCAGAATATGGCTACACCTTC
TRBJ2-2	TRBV11-3	few	TRBD1	CASSLDTGGNTGELFF	TGTGCCAGCAGCTTAGATACAGGGGGAAACACCGGGGAGCTGTTTTTT
TRBJ1-2	TRBV29-1	-	TRBD1	CSVRQGRDYGYTF	TGCAGCGTACGACAGGGAAGGGACTATGGCTACACCTTC
TRBJ2-3	TRBV7-6	few	TRBD2	CASSLGWLAGEVTDTQYF	TGTGCCAGCAGCTTAGGGTGGCTAGCGGGAGAGGTCACAGATACGCAGTATTTT
TRBJ2-1	TRBV12-3/TRBV12-4	few	TRBD1	CASSPAGGYSEQFF	TGTGCCAGCAGTCCCGCAGGGGGATACAGTGAGCAGTTCTTC
TRBJ2-5	TRBV28	many	-	CASSLYSGLQETQYF	TGTGCCAGCAGTTTATACTCGGGACTCCAAGAGACCCAGTACTTC
TRBJ2-7	TRBV30	many	-	CAGQGLSGSGAYEQYF	TGTGCCGGACAGGGACTTAGCGGGAGCGGAGCCTACGAGCAGTACTTC